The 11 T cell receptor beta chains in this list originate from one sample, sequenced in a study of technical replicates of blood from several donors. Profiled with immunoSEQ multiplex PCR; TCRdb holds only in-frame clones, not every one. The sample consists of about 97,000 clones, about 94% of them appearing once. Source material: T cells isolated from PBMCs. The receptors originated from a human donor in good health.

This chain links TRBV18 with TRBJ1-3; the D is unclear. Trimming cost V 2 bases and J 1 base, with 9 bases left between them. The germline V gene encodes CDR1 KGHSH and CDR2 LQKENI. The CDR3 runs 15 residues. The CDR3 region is CASSPVRESGNTIYF. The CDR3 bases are TGTGCCAGCTCACCAGTAAGGGAGTCTGGAAACACCATATATTTT.

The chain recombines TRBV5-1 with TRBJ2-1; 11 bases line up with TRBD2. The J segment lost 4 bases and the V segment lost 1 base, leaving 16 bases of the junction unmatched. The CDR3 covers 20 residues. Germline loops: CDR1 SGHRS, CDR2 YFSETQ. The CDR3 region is CASSLRAVTLGTSGYNEQFF. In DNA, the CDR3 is TGCGCCAGCAGCTTGCGCGCGGTTACATTGGGGACTAGCGGTTACAATGAGCAGTTCTTC. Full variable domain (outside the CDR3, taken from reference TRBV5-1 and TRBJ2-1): KAGVTQTPRYLIKTRGQQVTLSCSPISGHRSVSWYQQTPGQGLQFLFEYFSETQRNKGNFPGRFSGRQFSNSRSEMNVSTLELGDSALYLCASSLRAVTLGTSGYNEQFFGPGTRLTVL.

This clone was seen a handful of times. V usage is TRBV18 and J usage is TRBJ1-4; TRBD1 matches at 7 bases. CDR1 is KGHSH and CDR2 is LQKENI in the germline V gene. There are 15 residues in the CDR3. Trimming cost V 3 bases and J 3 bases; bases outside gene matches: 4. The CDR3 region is CASSPRQGSNEKLFF. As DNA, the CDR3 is TGTGCCAGCTCACCTCGACAGGGATCTAATGAAAAACTGTTTTTT.

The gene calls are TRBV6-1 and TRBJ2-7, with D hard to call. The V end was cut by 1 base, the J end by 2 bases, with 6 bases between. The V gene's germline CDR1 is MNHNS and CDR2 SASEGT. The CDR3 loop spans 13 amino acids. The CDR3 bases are TGTGCCAGCAGTGAAGGACTGACCTACGAGCAGTACTTC. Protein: CASSEGLTYEQYF.

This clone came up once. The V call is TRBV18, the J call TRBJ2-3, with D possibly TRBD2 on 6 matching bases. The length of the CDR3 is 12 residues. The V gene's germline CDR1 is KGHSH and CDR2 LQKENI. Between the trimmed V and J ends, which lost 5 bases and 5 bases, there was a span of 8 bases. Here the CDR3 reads CASSWRGDTQYF. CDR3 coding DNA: TGTGCCAGCTCATGGAGGGGAGATACGCAGTATTTT.

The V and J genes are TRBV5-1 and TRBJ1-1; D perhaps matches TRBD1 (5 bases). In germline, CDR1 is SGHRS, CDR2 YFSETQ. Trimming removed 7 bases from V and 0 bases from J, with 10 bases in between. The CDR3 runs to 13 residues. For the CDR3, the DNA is TGCGCCAGCCAGGGATACATGAACACTGAAGCTTTCTTT. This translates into CASQGYMNTEAFF. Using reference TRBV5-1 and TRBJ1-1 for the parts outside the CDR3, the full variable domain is KAGVTQTPRYLIKTRGQQVTLSCSPISGHRSVSWYQQTPGQGLQFLFEYFSETQRNKGNFPGRFSGRQFSNSRSEMNVSTLELGDSALYLCASQGYMNTEAFFGQGTRLTVV.

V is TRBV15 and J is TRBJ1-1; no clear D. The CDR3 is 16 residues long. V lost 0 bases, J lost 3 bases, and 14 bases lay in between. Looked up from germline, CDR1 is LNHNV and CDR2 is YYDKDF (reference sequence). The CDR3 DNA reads TGTGCCACCAGCAGAGATGGGAGGGAAGAGTACACTGAAGCTTTCTTT. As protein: CATSRDGREEYTEAFF.

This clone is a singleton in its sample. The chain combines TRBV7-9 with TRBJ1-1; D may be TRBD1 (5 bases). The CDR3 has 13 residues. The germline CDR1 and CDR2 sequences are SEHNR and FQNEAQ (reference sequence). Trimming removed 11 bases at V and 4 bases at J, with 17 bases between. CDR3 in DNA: TGTGCCGTGCCGGGCGTCAGGGTCACTGAAGCTTTCTTT. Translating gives CAVPGVRVTEAFF.

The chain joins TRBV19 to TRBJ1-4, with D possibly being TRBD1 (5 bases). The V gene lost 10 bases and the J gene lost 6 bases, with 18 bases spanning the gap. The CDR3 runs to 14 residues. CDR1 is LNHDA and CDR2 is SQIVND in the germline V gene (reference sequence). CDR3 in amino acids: CATLQGPADEKLFF. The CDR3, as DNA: TGTGCCACACTGCAGGGCCCCGCGGATGAAAAACTGTTTTTT.

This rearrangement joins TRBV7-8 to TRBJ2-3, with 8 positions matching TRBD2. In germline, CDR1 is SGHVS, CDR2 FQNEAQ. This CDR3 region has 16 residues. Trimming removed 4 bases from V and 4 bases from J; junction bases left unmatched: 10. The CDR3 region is CASSYSAGGSADTQYF. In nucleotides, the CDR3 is TGTGCCAGCAGCTATTCGGCGGGAGGATCGGCAGATACGCAGTATTTT.

The CDR3 is CASSLRAREAFF. The CDR3 DNA is TGTGCCAGCAGTTTGAGAGCCCGTGAAGCTTTCTTT. The rearrangement links TRBV28 to TRBJ1-1, with D unclear. Germline V gene sequence: CDR1 MDHEN, CDR2 SYDVKM. This CDR3 is built from 12 residues. V was trimmed by 3 bases and J by 7 bases, leaving 9 bases between them.